This T cell receptor (beta chain) was sequenced during a study of metastatic and nonmetastatic thyroid tumors. Germline CDR1 is SNHLY and CDR2 is FYNNEI. CDR3 length equals 14 residues. V trimming: 6 bases; J trimming: 4 bases; junction bases outside the gene matches: 7. This clone was seen more than once but under ten times. No treatment of any kind had been given to any patient before thyroid surgery. TCRdb re-clonotyped the PCR reads via MiXCR. This sample carries about 59,000 clones, roughly 16% of them seen once, and the ten largest clones take roughly a tenth. The specimen sequenced was blood. The sequence came from a male donor with papillary thyroid cancer or a benign thyroid nodule (not recorded which). Some clones in this sample may be carry-over from other donors' samples. This sequence joins TRBV2 and TRBJ1-2, with TRBD1 matching 8 bases. The CDR3 here is CASRQGDWSYGYTF. The CDR3 nucleotides are TGTGCCAGCAGACAGGGGGATTGGAGCTATGGCTACACCTTC. Drawing the rest from reference TRBV2 and TRBJ1-2, the complete variable domain is EPEVTQTPSHQVTQMGQEVILRCVPISNHLYFYWYRQILGQKVEFLVSFYNNEISEKSEIFDDQFSVERPDGSNFTLKIRSTKLEDSAMYFCASRQGDWSYGYTFGSGTRLTVV.